This T cell receptor beta chain was obtained from a study of blood T cell repertoires in COVID-19 (dated by TCRdb to the early 2020s). Broadly, across the study: Collaborator samples came from the United States, Italy and Spain and covered acute and convalescent phases of COVID-19. The material from the prospective study consisted of cDNA or gDNA derived from T cells, B-cell-depleted T cells, or PBMCs. The dataset comprised deeply sampled blood TCRbeta repertoires from subjects exposed to, actively infected with, or recovered from COVID-19. The repertoires were released in a freely available public database meant as a resource for research on the immune response to SARS-CoV-2. The samples were drawn from the first 160 participants of the ongoing ImmuneRACE study and from 1,254 subjects provided by 6 global collaborators. Nearly every sample came with metadata listing a de-identified subject ID, COVID-19 status, age in years and sex. Where available, HLA class I and class II types were taken from metadata supplied by the sample provider and were not determined by assay-based typing. Summary of the overall study and its limitations: Clinical and demographic metadata were provided uncurated, with the amount varying by source and participant.

One collaborating source in Seattle enrolled patients while the patients were actively infected and followed the patients over time throughout the course of disease. Whole blood was collected in K2EDTA tubes by collaborating institutions according to the institutions' own protocols. For TCRbeta analysis, collaborator samples were shipped as frozen whole blood, as isolated PBMCs, or as DNA extracted from either sample type. TCRbeta CDR3 regions were amplified from genomic DNA by means of the immunoSEQ Assay, a bias-controlled multiplex PCR. The source study handled its data this way. The number of nucleated cells in each sample was estimated by amplification of reference gene primers within the assay. To quantify the absolute abundance of each unique TCRbeta CDR3 rearrangement, sequence reads were collapsed and filtered. For each sample, productive Simpson clonality was calculated by taking the square root of Simpson's diversity index across productive rearrangements. TCRdb took over this immuneACCESS table, retaining in-frame rearrangements with V and J assigned. Such tables are incomplete; in checked studies, under half of the missing clones stem from an unresolved V gene, and the remainder is unexplained. That table gives V, J and clone size, and the DNA gave D and trimming. The sample profile shows fewer than 250,000 clones; 82% of them were found once. The ten largest clonotypes hold approximately 7.8% of the sample.

Points on this clone: Its antigen has not been determined. Per-nucleotide qualities are absent, and no much larger clonotype sits a single base away.

This clonotype originated in a woman aged 60 to 75 with COVID-19, enrolled during active disease. The source material was peripheral blood.

The CDR3 region: CASSPTGNTDTQYF. The DNA sequence is given as TGTGCCAGCAGTCCCACGGGGAACACAGATACGCAGTATTTT. This sequence uses TRBV6-6 and TRBJ2-3, and perhaps TRBD2 as D gene, on 5 matching bases. Reading from cysteine to phenylalanine, the CDR3 counts 14 amino acids. CDR3 DNA only is kept here, 42 bases in frame from base 1. CDR1 MNHNY and CDR2 SVGAGI were looked up in the germline V gene (reference sequence). The trim is 5 bases for V and 2 bases for J, with a gap of 11 bases between the germline ends.